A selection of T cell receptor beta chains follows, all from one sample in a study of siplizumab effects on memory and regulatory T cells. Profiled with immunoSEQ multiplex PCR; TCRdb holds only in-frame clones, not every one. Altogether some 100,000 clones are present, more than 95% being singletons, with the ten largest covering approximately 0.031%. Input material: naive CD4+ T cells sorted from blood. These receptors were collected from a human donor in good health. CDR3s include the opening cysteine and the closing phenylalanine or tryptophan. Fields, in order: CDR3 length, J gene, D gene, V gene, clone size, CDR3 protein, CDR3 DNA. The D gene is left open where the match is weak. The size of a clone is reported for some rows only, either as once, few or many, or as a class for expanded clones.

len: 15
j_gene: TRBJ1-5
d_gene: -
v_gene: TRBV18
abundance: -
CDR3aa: CASSPGAEGNQPQHF
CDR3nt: TGTGCCAGCTCACCGGGGGCGGAGGGCAATCAGCCCCAGCATTTT

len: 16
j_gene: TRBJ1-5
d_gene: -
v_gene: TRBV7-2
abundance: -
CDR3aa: CASSLVVTASNQPQHF
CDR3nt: TGTGCCAGCAGCTTAGTCGTGACAGCTAGCAATCAGCCCCAGCATTTT

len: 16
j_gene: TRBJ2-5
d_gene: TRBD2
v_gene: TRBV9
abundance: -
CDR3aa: CASSVVSGGARETQYF
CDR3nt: TGTGCCAGCAGCGTAGTAAGCGGGGGGGCGCGAGAGACCCAGTACTTC

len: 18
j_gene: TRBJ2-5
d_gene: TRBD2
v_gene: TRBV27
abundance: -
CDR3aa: CASSRGASSGGWGETQYF
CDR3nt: TGTGCCAGCAGTCGAGGGGCCTCTAGCGGGGGCTGGGGAGAGACCCAGTACTTC

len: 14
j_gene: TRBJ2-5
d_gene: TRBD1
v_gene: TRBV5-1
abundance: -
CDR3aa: CASSFGTVKETQYF
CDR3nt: TGCGCCAGCAGCTTCGGGACAGTAAAAGAGACCCAGTACTTC

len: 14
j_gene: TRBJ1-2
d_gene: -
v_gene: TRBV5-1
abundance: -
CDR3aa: CASSLFTENYGYTF
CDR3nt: TGCGCCAGCAGCTTGTTCACGGAGAACTATGGCTACACCTTC

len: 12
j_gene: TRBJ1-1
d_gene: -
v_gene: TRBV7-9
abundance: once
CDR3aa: CASSLGAMLAFF
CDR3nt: TGTGCCAGCAGCTTAGGGGCGATGCTAGCTTTCTTT

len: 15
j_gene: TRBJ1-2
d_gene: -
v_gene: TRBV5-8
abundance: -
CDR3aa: CASSTRTVTIGGYTF
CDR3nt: TGTGCCAGCAGCACCCGGACAGTTACTATCGGTGGCTACACCTTC

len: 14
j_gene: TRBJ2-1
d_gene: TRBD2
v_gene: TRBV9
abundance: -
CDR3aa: CASSREGEYHEQFF
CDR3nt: TGTGCCAGCAGCCGGGAGGGGGAGTACCATGAGCAGTTCTTC

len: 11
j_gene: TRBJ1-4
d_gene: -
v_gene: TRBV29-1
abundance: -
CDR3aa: CSVTNVEKLFF
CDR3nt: TGCAGCGTGACGAATGTTGAAAAACTGTTTTTT

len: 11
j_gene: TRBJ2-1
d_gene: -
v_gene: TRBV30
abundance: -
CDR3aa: CAWSPNDEQFF
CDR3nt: TGTGCCTGGAGTCCTAACGATGAGCAGTTCTTC

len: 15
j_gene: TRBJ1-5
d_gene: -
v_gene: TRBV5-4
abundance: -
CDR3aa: CASSSLGGSNQPQHF
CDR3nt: TGTGCCAGCAGCTCACTGGGGGGTAGCAATCAGCCCCAGCATTTT

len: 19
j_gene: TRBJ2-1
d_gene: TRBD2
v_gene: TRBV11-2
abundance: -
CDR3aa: CASSLEIAGASSSYNEQFF
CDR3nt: TGTGCCAGCAGCTTAGAAATAGCGGGGGCCTCGAGCTCCTACAATGAGCAGTTCTTC

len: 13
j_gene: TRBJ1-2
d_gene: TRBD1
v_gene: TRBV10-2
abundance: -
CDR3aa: CASSPQGGAGYTF
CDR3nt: TGCGCCAGCAGCCCCCAGGGGGGCGCGGGCTACACCTTC

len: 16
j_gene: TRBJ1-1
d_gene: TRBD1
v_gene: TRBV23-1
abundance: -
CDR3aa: CASSQSIRGLRAEAFF
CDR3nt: TGCGCCAGCAGTCAATCAATAAGGGGGCTCAGGGCTGAAGCTTTCTTT

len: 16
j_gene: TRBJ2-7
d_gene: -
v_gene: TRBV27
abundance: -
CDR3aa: CASIRSGGPTIYEQYF
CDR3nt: TGTGCCAGCATCCGGTCTGGGGGCCCGACTATCTACGAGCAGTACTTC

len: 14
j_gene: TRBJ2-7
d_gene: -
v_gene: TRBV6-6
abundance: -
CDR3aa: CASSRTEGYNEQYF
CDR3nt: TGTGCCAGCAGTCGCACCGAGGGTTACAACGAGCAGTACTTC

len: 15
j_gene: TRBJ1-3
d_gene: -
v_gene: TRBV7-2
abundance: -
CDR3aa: CASSFSGSPGNTIYF
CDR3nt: TGTGCCAGCAGCTTCTCGGGCTCTCCTGGAAACACCATATATTTT